The rows below give T cell receptor beta chains drawn from one sample of a study of shared clonotypes between healthy human individuals. Sequenced by immunoSEQ multiplex PCR; TCRdb stores in-frame clones only, minus some. The data show hundreds of thousands of clones, 95% to 96% seen once. Source material: naive CD8+ T cells sorted from blood. These receptors were collected from a woman between 25 and 40 years old in good health. The CDR3 runs from the conserved cysteine through the conserved F or W. D genes are given only for firm matches.

D gene	V gene	J gene	CDR3 protein
TRBD2	TRBV27	TRBJ2-1	CASSQRGPYNEQFF
NA	TRBV6-1	TRBJ2-3	CASRRDPEDTDTQYF
TRBD2	TRBV19	TRBJ2-7	CASSPAGGVYEQYF
NA	TRBV11-2	TRBJ2-3	CASSLDTDTQYF
NA	TRBV7-6	TRBJ2-7	CASSLTGEQYF
NA	TRBV2	TRBJ2-7	CASSDGTGYEQYF
NA	TRBV19	TRBJ1-6	CASRATGFAYSPLHF
NA	TRBV7-9	TRBJ2-2	CASSSTNTGELFF
NA	TRBV11-3	TRBJ1-1	CASSLDWGDEAFF
NA	TRBV27	TRBJ1-2	CASRPGLGNYGYTF
TRBD1	TRBV7-8	TRBJ1-1	CASSPTRQGGTEAFF
NA	TRBV7-9	TRBJ2-7	CASSLGSHEQYF
TRBD2	TRBV28	TRBJ2-3	CASSWVLAGLSTDTQYF
TRBD1	TRBV9	TRBJ1-2	CASSTDMTGAGGGYTF
NA	TRBV15	TRBJ2-5	CATTEGGTQYF
NA	TRBV6-1	TRBJ2-1	CATLQRWQFF
TRBD2	TRBV11-2	TRBJ2-7	CASSLGRLAGADEQYF
NA	TRBV6-5	TRBJ2-1	CASSLGNEQFF
TRBD1	TRBV6-5	TRBJ2-5	CAASGTGDLLTQYF
NA	TRBV6-5	NA	CASKPGAGTYEQYF
TRBD2	TRBV6-6	TRBJ2-2	CASSYSPGSGAGELFF
NA	TRBV9	TRBJ2-2	CASSVSGGTGELFF
TRBD2	TRBV29-1	NA	CSVLTSGANYEQYF
TRBD2	TRBV19	TRBJ2-7	CASSPTGGRAGEQYF
NA	TRBV29-1	TRBJ1-2	CSVEETDGNYGYTF
TRBD2	TRBV27	TRBJ2-1	CASSFLAGGYNEQFF
TRBD1	TRBV28	TRBJ2-7	CASRPSGQGVYEQYF
NA	TRBV10-3	TRBJ1-1	CAISDTTDTEAFF
NA	TRBV19	TRBJ2-1	CASSIDFSRSSYNEQFF
TRBD2	TRBV28	TRBJ2-1	CASSFSGLAGAYNEQFF
NA	TRBV28	TRBJ2-5	CASSYTGEETQYF
NA	TRBV2	TRBJ1-4	CASSDEKLFF
NA	TRBV7-8	TRBJ2-5	CASSRRGDLETQYF
NA	TRBV13	TRBJ1-5	CASSLPGQPQHF
NA	TRBV7-2	TRBJ2-1	CASSLQGRGGLYNEQFF
TRBD1	TRBV28	TRBJ2-7	CASTRTGTSYEQYF
TRBD1	TRBV7-2	TRBJ2-3	CASSHRGSLADTQYF
TRBD2	TRBV5-4	TRBJ2-7	CASSSGLARSEQYF
NA	TRBV28	TRBJ1-2	CASSWRTEVSMTFYGYTF
NA	TRBV2	TRBJ2-7	CASSFPPLGFYEQYF
TRBD1	TRBV7-8	TRBJ2-5	CASSFPHRDRKYETQYF
NA	TRBV19	TRBJ2-7	CASSISDALYEQYF
NA	TRBV7-9	TRBJ1-3	CASSLFRSSGNTIYF
TRBD1	TRBV6-6	TRBJ1-1	CASSDDRGDPEAFF
NA	TRBV6-1	TRBJ1-4	CASSDPPNEKLFF
NA	TRBV28	TRBJ2-1	CASKERYNEQFF
TRBD2	TRBV10-3	TRBJ2-7	CAISDSPTSGKAGSSYEQYF
TRBD1	TRBV2	TRBJ2-7	CAIPVGTGRNEQYF
TRBD2	TRBV7-9	TRBJ2-5	CASSSPPGLAGKETQYF
NA	TRBV6-5	TRBJ2-7	CASSYSISYEQYF